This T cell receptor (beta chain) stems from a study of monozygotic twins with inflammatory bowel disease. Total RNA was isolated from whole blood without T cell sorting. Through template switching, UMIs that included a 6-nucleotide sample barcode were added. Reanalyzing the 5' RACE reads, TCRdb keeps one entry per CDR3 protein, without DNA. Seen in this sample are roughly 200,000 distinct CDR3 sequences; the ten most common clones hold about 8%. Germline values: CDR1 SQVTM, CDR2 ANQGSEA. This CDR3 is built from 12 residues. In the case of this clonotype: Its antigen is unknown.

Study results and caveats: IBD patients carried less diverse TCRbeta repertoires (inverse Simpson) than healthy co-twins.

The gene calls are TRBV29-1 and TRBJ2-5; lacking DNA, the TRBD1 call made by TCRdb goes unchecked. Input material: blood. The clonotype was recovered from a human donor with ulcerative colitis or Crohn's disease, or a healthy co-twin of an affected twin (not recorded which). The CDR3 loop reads CSVGGLRQTQYF.